A selection of T cell receptor beta chains follows, all from one sample in a study of PD-L1 blockade in urothelial cancer. Profiled with immunoSEQ multiplex PCR; TCRdb holds only in-frame clones, not every one. The table lists tens of thousands of clones, 85% to 95% of them singletons. Sequenced material: PBMCs, taken around atezolizumab (anti-PD-L1) treatment. The receptors stem from a man between 60 and 75 years old with urothelial cancer. CDR3s include the opening cysteine and the closing phenylalanine or tryptophan. The order of the fields is V gene, J gene, clone size, D gene, CDR3 protein, CDR3 DNA. A D gene is named only where the DNA matches it firmly. For some rows the clone size is stated as once, few or many, or as a class when expanded; others skip it.

TRBV7-3,TRBJ2-1,-,TRBD2,CASSPRLAGGFTMGRDEQFF,TGTGCCAGCAGCCCCCGACTAGCGGGAGGGTTCACAATGGGACGGGATGAGCAGTTCTTC
TRBV19,TRBJ2-5,once,-,CASSGSKTQYF,TGTGCCAGTAGCGGGAGTAAGACCCAGTACTTC
TRBV7-9,TRBJ2-1,-,TRBD2,CASSKLAGGYNEQFF,TGTGCCAGCTCCAAACTAGCGGGAGGCTACAATGAGCAGTTCTTC
TRBV27,TRBJ1-4,-,-,CASSRVRGNSNEKLFF,TGTGCCAGCAGCAGAGTTAGGGGGAACTCTAATGAAAAACTGTTTTTT
TRBV5-4,TRBJ2-5,-,-,CASSLDRGAGETQYF,TGTGCCAGCAGCTTGGATCGGGGGGCAGGAGAGACCCAGTACTTC
TRBV6-1,TRBJ2-5,-,TRBD2,CASRESGTSGGSTQETQYF,TGTGCCAGCAGAGAATCCGGGACTAGCGGGGGGTCTACCCAAGAGACCCAGTACTTC
TRBV29-1,TRBJ2-7,-,-,CSSEPLMLDEQYF,TGCAGCTCCGAGCCCCTTATGCTCGACGAGCAGTACTTC
TRBV25-1,TRBJ1-1,-,-,CASSEAGKIAEAFF,TGTGCCAGCAGTGAAGCCGGGAAAATCGCTGAAGCTTTCTTT
TRBV11-2,TRBJ2-7,-,TRBD1,CASSLRQGVYEQYF,TGTGCCAGCAGCCTCCGACAGGGTGTCTACGAGCAGTACTTC
TRBV9,TRBJ1-5,many,TRBD1,CASSVGSRGDQPQHF,TGTGCCAGCAGCGTAGGGAGCAGGGGGGATCAGCCCCAGCATTTT
TRBV15,TRBJ2-3,once,-,CATSRGLDTQYF,TGTGCCACCAGCAGGGGGCTAGATACGCAGTATTTT
TRBV5-1,TRBJ1-2,-,TRBD1,CASSSVADRPHGYTF,TGCGCCAGCAGCTCCGTCGCGGACAGGCCCCATGGCTACACCTTC
TRBV29-1,TRBJ1-1,once,-,CSVGRGGTEAFF,TGCAGCGTTGGGCGGGGCGGCACTGAAGCTTTCTTT
TRBV11-2,TRBJ2-7,once,-,CASSLELLAYEQYF,TGTGCCAGCAGCTTAGAACTCCTGGCCTACGAGCAGTACTTC
TRBV5-1,TRBJ2-2,-,-,CASSLSGQNTGELFF,TGCGCCAGCAGCTTGTCGGGACAGAACACCGGGGAGCTGTTTTTT
TRBV28,TRBJ2-5,-,-,CASHLLPARETQYF,TGTGCCAGCCATCTCCTCCCCGCACGGGAGACCCAGTACTTC
TRBV6-1,TRBJ1-2,-,TRBD1,CASSRDRGNYGYTF,TGTGCCAGCAGTCGGGACAGGGGAAACTATGGCTACACCTTC
TRBV19,TRBJ2-6,-,-,CASTRGSSGANVLTF,TGTGCCAGTACTAGAGGAAGCTCTGGGGCCAACGTCCTGACTTTC
TRBV6-1,TRBJ1-1,-,TRBD1,CASSDRGDRGPTEAFF,TGTGCCAGCAGTGACAGGGGGGACAGGGGGCCCACTGAAGCTTTCTTT
TRBV5-4,TRBJ2-7,-,TRBD2,CASSLAGASGSFEQYF,TGTGCCAGCAGCTTGGCCGGGGCTAGCGGGAGTTTCGAGCAGTACTTC
TRBV2,TRBJ2-1,-,TRBD1,CASSPETGFYNEQFF,TGTGCCAGCAGTCCGGAGACAGGGTTCTACAATGAGCAGTTCTTC
TRBV4-3,TRBJ2-7,-,TRBD1,CASSQVTGAAYEQYF,TGCGCCAGCAGCCAAGTGACAGGGGCTGCCTACGAGCAGTACTTC
TRBV15,TRBJ1-4,once,-,CATSTPGLGANEKLFF,TGTGCCACCAGCACCCCGGGCCTCGGGGCTAATGAAAAACTGTTTTTT
TRBV6-5,TRBJ1-3,-,-,CASARGDSGNTIYF,TGTGCCAGCGCAAGGGGCGATTCTGGAAACACCATATATTTT
TRBV6-1,TRBJ2-7,-,TRBD2,CASAGGRAYEQYF,TGTGCCTCTGCGGGGGGCAGAGCCTACGAGCAGTACTTC
TRBV9,TRBJ2-3,-,TRBD1,CASSRTGSTDTQYF,TGTGCCAGCAGCCGGACAGGGAGCACAGATACGCAGTATTTT
TRBV5-1,TRBJ2-5,-,TRBD2,CASSVGTSGIQETQYF,TGCGCCAGCAGCGTCGGGACTAGCGGGATCCAAGAGACCCAGTACTTC
TRBV7-6,TRBJ1-3,-,-,CASSLSGTGNTIYF,TGTGCCAGCAGCTTAAGCGGTACTGGAAACACCATATATTTT
TRBV6-1,TRBJ2-5,-,-,CASSERRDQETQYF,TGTGCCAGCAGTGAAAGGCGGGACCAAGAGACCCAGTACTTC
TRBV6-1,TRBJ2-7,-,TRBD2,CASSAPGGESSGEQYF,TGTGCCAGCAGTGCCCCCGGGGGGGAATCATCAGGCGAGCAGTACTTC
TRBV30,TRBJ2-7,-,TRBD2,CAWSLAGVSEQYF,TGTGCCTGGAGTTTAGCGGGAGTGAGCGAGCAGTACTTC
TRBV28,TRBJ2-5,-,TRBD1,CASSSSGQGVGETQYF,TGTGCCAGCAGTTCCTCCGGACAGGGGGTCGGAGAGACCCAGTACTTC
TRBV12-5,TRBJ2-3,-,-,CASGLNPGTDTQYF,TGTGCTAGTGGTTTGAATCCCGGCACAGATACGCAGTATTTT
TRBV4-2,TRBJ2-1,once,-,CASSQARGDQQFF,TGTGCCAGCAGCCAGGCCCGAGGAGATCAGCAGTTCTTC
TRBV7-2,TRBJ1-3,-,TRBD1,CASSNRQGATGNTIYF,TGTGCCAGCAGCAACCGACAGGGGGCGACCGGAAACACCATATATTTT
TRBV9,TRBJ2-7,-,TRBD2,CASSPHGGASGGGEQYF,TGTGCCAGCAGTCCTCACGGGGGGGCTAGCGGGGGAGGCGAGCAGTACTTC
TRBV11-2,TRBJ1-2,-,-,CASSLVRDSNYGYTF,TGTGCCAGCAGCTTAGTTCGGGATTCTAACTATGGCTACACCTTC
TRBV4-2,TRBJ2-1,-,TRBD2,CASSQRGTSGYNEQFF,TGTGCCAGCAGCCAGAGGGGGACTAGCGGCTACAATGAGCAGTTCTTC
TRBV19,TRBJ2-2,-,-,CASSIRQAHTGELFF,TGTGCCAGTAGTATTCGGCAGGCTCACACCGGGGAGCTGTTTTTT
TRBV7-2,TRBJ2-7,-,TRBD1,CASSLAVTGGEQYF,TGTGCCAGCAGCTTAGCTGTGACAGGGGGAGAGCAGTACTTC
TRBV6-6,TRBJ1-4,-,-,CASRGGRGPEKLFF,TGTGCCAGCAGGGGAGGTAGGGGCCCGGAAAAACTGTTTTTT
TRBV28,TRBJ2-7,-,TRBD1,CASFTGTGAYEQYF,TGTGCCAGTTTCACCGGGACAGGGGCTTACGAGCAGTACTTC
TRBV5-1,TRBJ2-7,once,-,CASSLDPGDSYEQYF,TGCGCCAGCAGCTTAGACCCAGGCGACTCCTACGAGCAGTACTTC
TRBV2,TRBJ1-1,-,-,CASSEYRANEAFF,TGTGCCAGCAGTGAATACAGGGCTAATGAAGCTTTCTTT
TRBV11-2,TRBJ2-5,-,-,CASAGHPETQYF,TGTGCCAGCGCTGGGCACCCGGAGACCCAGTACTTC
TRBV29-1,TRBJ2-3,-,TRBD1,CSVEDIKTGGTDTQYF,TGCAGCGTTGAAGATATTAAAACAGGGGGCACAGATACGCAGTATTTT
TRBV7-9,TRBJ2-5,-,-,CASSFGGFQETQYF,TGTGCCAGCAGCTTTGGGGGGTTCCAAGAGACCCAGTACTTC
TRBV5-4,TRBJ2-5,-,TRBD2,CASSSRLAGEETQYF,TGTGCCAGCAGCTCCCGACTAGCGGGGGAAGAGACCCAGTACTTC
TRBV6-5,TRBJ1-4,-,TRBD1,CASRTTGTSEKLFF,TGTGCCAGCAGAACGACAGGGACCAGTGAAAAACTGTTTTTT
TRBV4-1,TRBJ1-1,-,TRBD1,CASSPSRIQGGEGNTEAFF,TGCGCCAGCAGCCCCTCCAGGATACAGGGGGGCGAGGGGAACACTGAAGCTTTCTTT
TRBV6-4,TRBJ2-2,-,-,CASSDSKGGDTGELFF,TGTGCCAGCAGTGACTCGAAAGGAGGGGACACCGGGGAGCTGTTTTTT
TRBV28,TRBJ1-2,-,-,CASTSPGVNYGYTF,TGTGCCAGCACCTCTCCGGGGGTGAACTATGGCTACACCTTC
TRBV18,TRBJ2-6,once,TRBD1,CASSGQGASSGANVLTF,TGTGCCAGCTCAGGACAGGGGGCAAGTTCTGGGGCCAACGTCCTGACTTTC
TRBV7-3,TRBJ2-3,-,TRBD2,CASSFGTSRTDTQYF,TGTGCCAGCAGCTTCGGGACTAGTAGGACAGATACGCAGTATTTT
TRBV29-1,TRBJ1-1,once,-,CSVPTGRSTEAFF,TGCAGCGTCCCTACAGGGCGTAGCACTGAAGCTTTCTTT
TRBV7-3,TRBJ2-3,-,TRBD2,CASSQNSGGGTDTQYF,TGTGCCAGCAGCCAAAATAGCGGGGGGGGCACAGATACGCAGTATTTT
TRBV10-3,TRBJ1-2,-,TRBD1,CAIRRQGAEYGYTF,TGTGCCATCAGGCGACAGGGGGCAGAGTATGGCTACACCTTC
TRBV7-2,TRBJ2-3,once,TRBD1,CASSVQGALGTDTQYF,TGTGCCAGCAGCGTACAGGGGGCTTTAGGGACAGATACGCAGTATTTT